This T cell receptor beta chain comes out of a study of T-cell reconstitution after alpha-beta-depleted transplantation in children. Trimming left V 6 bases short and J 0 bases short, with 11 bases between. The CDR3 spans 14 residues. This clonotype was counted ten times or more. Unique molecular identifiers featured in how the TCRbeta library was prepared. Using its own MiXCR run on the PCR reads, TCRdb lists one record per CDR3 protein. The sample records some 490,000 distinct CDR3 sequences, under 15% being singletons. The material was PBMCs from the stem cell graft donor, obtained from the stem cell graft. The clonotype comes from a human donor who donated a stem cell graft to a child with combined immunodeficiency. The gene calls are TRBV12-3 or TRBV12-4 and TRBJ1-1; D possibly corresponds to TRBD1 (5 bases). The CDR3 bases are TGTGCCAGCAGGTGGGGGACTATGAACACTGAAGCTTTCTTT. This encodes CASRWGTMNTEAFF.